The T cell receptor (beta chain) described here comes from a study of CD8 T cells in Susac syndrome. TCR beta sequencing was performed on blood CD8+ and CD4+ T cells. The controls were healthy donors who were matched for age and sex. Turning to this clonotype: Its matching antigen is unknown.

Findings and limits, study-wide: Regarding the TCR sequencing and HLA analysis, the study admitted that a relatively small number of individuals were involved.

The CDR3 sequence is 14 residues long. Trimming cost V 4 bases and J 3 bases, with 12 bases left between them. Germline assignment: CDR1 MNHNY and CDR2 SVGAGI (reference sequence). Random hexamers were used to reverse transcribe the RNA input (about 0.45 to 1 ug). The CDR3 of TCR beta was amplified by immunoSEQ multiplex PCR across 54 Vbeta and 13 Jbeta. TCRdb called the immunoSEQ multiplex PCR reads again in MiXCR, with one record for every CDR3 protein. The sample yields some 60,000 distinct CDR3 sequences, approximately 90% seen once. This TCR was recovered from a human donor in good health. Specimen: CD8+ T cells from PBMCs. V is TRBV6-6 and J is TRBJ1-1; D may be TRBD1 (5 bases). CDR3 region: CASSFRGGDTEAFF. The CDR3 DNA reads TGTGCCAGCAGTTTCCGGGGCGGGGACACTGAAGCTTTCTTT.